This T cell receptor (beta chain) was sequenced for a study of blood T cell repertoires in COVID-19. The method was immunoSEQ multiplex PCR; TCRdb's version includes in-frame clones alone and lacks a portion of them. The data contain over 200,000 clones, roughly 86% of them singletons. The CDR3 consists of 14 residues. V lost 1 base and J 1 base, leaving 7 bases between the germline ends. Germline V gene sequence: CDR1 MDHEN, CDR2 SYDVKM. The sample taken for sequencing was peripheral blood. The source of this sequence is a human donor in a cohort sampled during active COVID-19. This rearrangement joins TRBV28 to TRBJ1-1; D is perhaps TRBD1 (6 bases). The CDR3 protein is CASSLLGGNTEAFF. The DNA for the CDR3 is TGTGCCAGCAGTTTATTAGGGGGGAACACTGAAGCTTTCTTT.